This entry concerns a single TCR beta chain. Trimming removed 3 bases from V and 8 bases from J, with 13 bases in between. CDR1 is SGHAT, CDR2 FQNNGV, per germline. The CDR3 totals 13 residues. Original processing notes: Using reference gene primer amplification, nucleated cell counts were estimated. TCRdb keeps only in-frame clones here, not all; method: immunoSEQ multiplex PCR. V and J calls and clone size are given by that table; D and trimming were obtained from the DNA. The data show about 250,000 clones, about 82% seen once. Enrolled during active infection, Seattle patients were then followed longitudinally. This sample stems from a study of blood T cell repertoires in COVID-19. At the level of the study: Material from acute and convalescent COVID-19 was sourced from the United States, Italy and Spain. Sources were T cells, B-cell-depleted T cells, or PBMCs; the material itself was cDNA or gDNA.

The receptor's source is an elderly woman with COVID-19, enrolled during active disease. The chain combines TRBV11-2 with TRBJ1-1; D might be TRBD1 (6 bases). Sequencing used peripheral blood. The DNA of the CDR3 is TGTGCCAGCAGCTTCTACAGGGAGAGCGAAGCTTTCTTT. As protein: CASSFYRESEAFF. Looking up the rest from reference TRBV11-2 and TRBJ1-1 gives the full variable domain: EAGVAQSPRYKIIEKRQSVAFWCNPISGHATLYWYQQILGQGPKLLIQFQNNGVVDDSQLPKDRFSAERLKGVDSTLKIQPAKLEDSAVYLCASSFYRESEAFFGQGTRLTVV.